Here is one T cell receptor (beta chain) with its context. Repertoires were generated with immunoSEQ multiplex PCR, while TCRdb's copy carries only in-frame clones and drops some. The sample contains 140,000 or so clones, 75% to 90% of which appear only once. The CDR3 length is 12 residues. The V end lost 2 bases, the J end lost 11 bases, and 10 bases lay between the germline ends. Germline-derived CDR1 and CDR2 are MNHNY and SVGAGI (reference sequence). This sample was included in a study of blood T cell repertoires in COVID-19. This TCR derives from a woman aged 55-75 years with active COVID-19. Sequenced sample: peripheral blood. The chain recombines TRBV6-6 with TRBJ2-1; D ambiguous. This CDR3 is CASSYDSLKQFF. The CDR3 DNA sequence: TGTGCCAGCAGTTACGATAGCCTGAAGCAGTTCTTC.